This T cell receptor (beta chain) was captured in a study of cytomegalovirus exposure and HLA in healthy donors. Study findings and constraints: A link between a missense DCLRE1C variant and TCR beta V- and J-gene trimming emerged from a later analysis. From TCR beta sequences, most subjects' HLA-A and HLA-B alleles were reportedly predicted accurately. After further analysis at a later stage, 16,951 TCR beta sequences were associated with HLA alleles at 0.05 false discovery rate. One later analysis reportedly identified an Asian-associated ancestry cluster that showed fewer N-insertions than the approximately 700-donor mean.

Comments on this clone: Its antigen is unknown.

PCR employed 60 Vbeta and 13 Jbeta primers. The method was immunoSEQ multiplex PCR; TCRdb's version includes in-frame clones alone and lacks a portion of them. The profile covers about 200,000 clones, with 70% appearing a single time and 2.6% taken by the ten largest. CDR3 length: 15 amino acids. The germline gives CDR1 MGHRA, CDR2 YSYEKL. The junction had 3 bases not matched to a gene; V was cut back by 1 base and J by 2 bases. The chain joins TRBV4-1 to TRBJ2-3, with 7 bases that match TRBD2. The clonotype originates from a man aged 35-49 years in good health and CMV-seropositive. Sequenced: PBMCs. CDR3 region: CASSQVSGTTDTQYF. The CDR3 DNA reads as TGCGCCAGCAGCCAAGTAAGCGGGACCACAGATACGCAGTATTTT.